A single sample gave rise to the 32 T cell receptor beta chains below, sequenced in a study of identical twins (dated by TCRdb to the mid-2010s). The library came from 5' RACE. The instrument was an Illumina HiSeq 2000. TCRdb cleaned the public reads at Q25 with fastp, built clones with MiXCR and kept in-frame beta chains. Here each entry gathers all rows of one CDR3 protein and keeps the most common genes and DNA. The sample table contains 450,000 or so distinct CDR3 sequences; only one count was recorded for more than 13% of them. The ten largest clonotypes hold 0.8% to 1% of the sample. In addition, the sample was reused for a study of yellow fever vaccine responses in identical twins.

Input material: CD4+ T cells sorted from blood. The receptors derive from a woman younger than 35 in good health.

In its sample, this clonotype was seen many times. V and J are TRBV10-3 and TRBJ1-5, with no clear D. This CDR3 has 13 residues. V lost 5 bases and J lost 0, with 5 bases in between. CDR1 and CDR2 (germline): ENHRY, SYGVKD. Here the CDR3 DNA reads TGTGCCATCAGTCCCGATAGCAATCAGCCCCAGCATTTT. Translation: CAISPDSNQPQHF.

This clonotype was counted a few times. V usage is TRBV5-5 and J usage is TRBJ2-1; 9 nucleotides agree with TRBD2. J lost 6 bases, V lost 4 bases, and 8 bases had no gene match. The germline V gene has CDR1 SGHKS and CDR2 YYEKEE (reference sequence). The CDR3 loop spans 15 amino acids. The CDR3 bases are TGTGCCAGCAGCCCTATAGCGGGAGTCTTCAATGAGCAGTTCTTC. Residues: CASSPIAGVFNEQFF.

The CDR3 is CASTHPREDGETQYF. DNA of the CDR3: TGTGCCAGCACCCATCCCCGAGAGGATGGGGAGACCCAGTACTTC. The V call is TRBV6-1, the J call TRBJ2-5; D ambiguous. V was pared by 7 bases and J by 5 bases, with 20 bases between. CDR3 length equals 15 residues. Per germline, CDR1 MNHNS and CDR2 SASEGT.

This clonotype has a handful of counts. The chain has TRBV10-3 and TRBJ1-5; no clear D gene. Germline CDR1 reads ENHRY; CDR2 reads SYGVKD. With 3 bases removed from V and 5 bases from J, the gap between germline ends came to 8 bases. This CDR3 spans 13 amino acids. CDR3 nucleotides: TGTGCCATCAGTGAAGGGTACGATCAGCCCCAGCATTTT. As protein: CAISEGYDQPQHF.

This chain joins TRBV20-1 and TRBJ2-7; a weak D match, TRBD2 (6 bases). The CDR3 extends over 12 amino acids. Per the germline V gene, CDR1 is DFQATT and CDR2 is SNEGSKA (reference sequence). V was cut by 5 bases and J by 6 bases, with 14 bases left in between. The CDR3 DNA reads as TGCAGTGCTGATCTGACTAGTCGCGAGCAGTACTTC. Amino acids: CSADLTSREQYF.

V is TRBV11-2 and J is TRBJ2-2; D gene unclear. The CDR3 length is 18 residues. V was shortened by 11 bases and J by 5 bases, with 30 bases between the two germline ends. Per the germline V gene, CDR1 is SGHAT and CDR2 is FQNNGV. In DNA, the CDR3 is TGTGCCGGCACTGGGTACTCCGATTCGGGTGGAAGGACCGGGGAGCTGTTTTTT. This codes for CAGTGYSDSGGRTGELFF. Full variable domain (outside the CDR3, taken from reference TRBV11-2 and TRBJ2-2): EAGVAQSPRYKIIEKRQSVAFWCNPISGHATLYWYQQILGQGPKLLIQFQNNGVVDDSQLPKDRFSAERLKGVDSTLKIQPAKLEDSAVYLCAGTGYSDSGGRTGELFFGEGSRLTVL.

This clonotype was seen a handful of times. The V gene is TRBV10-3, the J gene TRBJ2-3; TRBD1 matches at 8 bases. This CDR3 spans 14 amino acids. J lost 4 bases, V lost 6 bases, and 6 bases had no gene match. Germline V lookup: CDR1 ENHRY, CDR2 SYGVKD. The CDR3 here is CAISAGQGPDTQYF. The DNA for the CDR3 is TGTGCCATCAGCGCCGGACAGGGCCCAGATACGCAGTATTTT.

This clonotype was seen a handful of times. V gene TRBV4-3 combines with J gene TRBJ2-7; TRBD2 might be the D (5 bases). Between the trimmed V and J ends, which lost 1 base and 7 bases, there was a span of 17 bases. The CDR3 runs to 15 residues. The V gene's germline CDR1 is LGHNA and CDR2 YSLEER. The CDR3 loop is CASSQGPDLPSEQYF. CDR3 in DNA: TGCGCCAGCAGCCAAGGTCCGGACTTACCGAGTGAGCAGTACTTC.

The chain couples TRBV7-8 to TRBJ2-2, with D perhaps TRBD1 (6 bases). The CDR3 runs 15 residues. CDR1 is SGHVS, CDR2 FQNEAQ, per germline. Trimming cost V 10 bases and J 2 bases, with 17 bases left between them. CDR3 coding DNA: TGTGCCACAAGGGGGTCAGGGCTCAACACCGGGGAGCTGTTTTTT. Residues: CATRGSGLNTGELFF.

This clonotype has at least ten counts. The chain couples TRBV29-1 to TRBJ2-7, with TRBD2 identical over 9 bases. The germline V gene has CDR1 SQVTM and CDR2 ANQGSEA. This CDR3 has 16 residues. The trim removed 8 bases at V and 2 bases at J, leaving 16 bases unmatched. CDR3 residues: CSSSGLAGSPPYEQYF. Written as DNA, the CDR3 is TGCAGCTCCTCTGGGCTAGCGGGATCCCCCCCCTACGAGCAGTACTTC.

This clonotype came up a few times. The genes are TRBV12-3 or TRBV12-4 and TRBJ1-5; TRBD1 aligns across 8 bases. The V gene end was trimmed by 1 base and the J gene end by 4 bases; junction bases not matched to a gene: 3. This CDR3 comprises 15 residues. CDR3 loop: CASSLGTGWNQPQHF. The DNA for the CDR3 is TGTGCCAGCAGTTTAGGGACAGGGTGGAATCAGCCCCAGCATTTT.

This clonotype was detected many times. The V and J genes are TRBV7-9 and TRBJ2-1, with D perhaps matching TRBD2 (5 bases). Trimming pared 6 bases from V and 4 bases from J, leaving 13 bases between. This CDR3 region has 14 residues. Germline V lookup: CDR1 SEHNR, CDR2 FQNEAQ (reference sequence). The CDR3 is CASSLSSGYNEQFF. CDR3 nucleotide sequence: TGTGCCAGCAGTTTATCGAGCGGATACAATGAGCAGTTCTTC.

This clonotype was recorded a few times. The chain joins TRBV12-3 or TRBV12-4 to TRBJ2-3; D is unclear. CDR3 length equals 13 residues. The V and J ends lost 3 bases and 6 bases respectively, with 10 bases between them. CDR3 sequence: CASSFGLKDTQYF. The CDR3 DNA follows: TGTGCCAGCAGTTTTGGCCTGAAGGATACGCAGTATTTT.

This clonotype was seen a handful of times. This sequence joins TRBV27 and TRBJ1-1, with a weak D call TRBD1 (5 bases). Trimming shortened V by 10 bases and J by 4 bases, and 16 bases separated the two germline ends. The CDR3 has 13 residues. Germline V gene data show CDR1 as MNHEY and CDR2 as SMNVEV (reference sequence). The CDR3, as DNA: TGTGCCACCAGCCGGGCAGGGTCCACTGAAGCTTTCTTT. This sequence encodes CATSRAGSTEAFF.

In this sample, this clonotype turned up many times. The chain is built from TRBV5-1 and TRBJ2-3; D unclear. The CDR3 covers 17 residues. Germline-derived CDR1 and CDR2 are SGHRS and YFSETQ. Trimming pared 0 bases from V and 1 base from J, leaving 15 bases between. The CDR3 region has the DNA TGCGCCAGCAGCTTGGAAACAATCATCGGGCGCACAGATACGCAGTATTTT. Amino acids: CASSLETIIGRTDTQYF.

Remarks on this clonotype: One end of the junction does not line up with germline, which may come from a read error. The chain carries TRBV20-1 and TRBJ1-2; 11 bases agree with TRBD1. The CDR3 has 17 residues. The germline V gene encodes CDR1 DFQATT and CDR2 SNEGSKA (reference sequence). This CDR3 reads CCAPGPGQGDVGYGYTF. The CDR3 DNA sequence: TGCTGTGCCCCCGGTCCGGGACAGGGGGATGTTGGCTATGGCTACACCTTC.

The chain couples TRBV14 to TRBJ2-7; D may match TRBD1 or TRBD2 (5 bases each). Trimming cost V 4 bases and J 5 bases, with 21 bases left between them. The CDR3 extends over 16 amino acids. The germline V gene encodes CDR1 SGHDN and CDR2 FVKESK. CDR3 protein: CASSRATGTRTHEQYF. CDR3 coding DNA: TGTGCCAGCAGCCGCGCGACCGGGACGAGGACTCACGAGCAGTACTTC.

This clonotype has more than one count but fewer than ten. The V call is TRBV28, the J call TRBJ2-4; no firm D call. Trimming stripped 7 bases from V and 9 bases from J, with 16 bases between. There are 13 residues in the CDR3. Germline loops: CDR1 MDHEN, CDR2 SYDVKM. In nucleotides, the CDR3 is TGTGCCAGCAACACCGGGTCCCTCCTCATTCAGTACTTC. Protein product: CASNTGSLLIQYF.

This chain uses TRBV27 with TRBJ2-2, with D perhaps TRBD1 (5 bases). This CDR3 comprises 16 residues. The V end was cut by 4 bases, the J end by 2 bases, with 14 bases between. From germline, CDR1 is MNHEY and CDR2 SMNVEV (reference sequence). The CDR3 sequence is CASSWRLQENTGELFF. In DNA form, the CDR3 reads TGTGCCAGCAGTTGGCGGTTACAGGAAAACACCGGGGAGCTGTTTTTT.

This clonotype was found many times. J is TRBJ2-1 and V is TRBV6-5; 9 positions match TRBD1. Trimming cost V 5 bases and J 9 bases; bases outside gene matches: 8. The CDR3 runs to 14 residues. The germline V gene encodes CDR1 MNHEY and CDR2 SVGAGI. The CDR3 here is CASSLGTGMGEQFF. The CDR3 DNA sequence: TGTGCCAGCAGTCTAGGGACAGGGATGGGTGAGCAGTTCTTC.

A few counts support this clonotype. The chain uses TRBV24-1 and TRBJ2-5, with unresolved D. Deletions cut 0 bases from V and 0 bases from J, with 7 bases between. Germline values: CDR1 KGHDR, CDR2 SFDVKD. The CDR3 loop spans 15 amino acids. CDR3: CATSDLGGYQETQYF. As DNA, the CDR3 is TGTGCCACCAGTGATTTGGGCGGCTACCAAGAGACCCAGTACTTC.

The chain is built from TRBV11-2 and TRBJ2-2; 9 positions agree with TRBD2. V lost 2 bases, J lost 6 bases, and 19 bases stayed unmatched. CDR3 length equals 20 residues. Germline loops: CDR1 SGHAT, CDR2 FQNNGV. The CDR3: CASSLTGSGGLVVGPGELFF. CDR3 nucleotides: TGTGCCAGCAGCTTAACCGGGAGCGGGGGGCTGGTCGTTGGTCCCGGGGAGCTGTTTTTT.

The chain couples TRBV3-1 to TRBJ2-3; possible D gene TRBD1, 5 bases. The germline V gene has CDR1 LGHDT and CDR2 YNNKEL (reference sequence). This CDR3 is built from 14 residues. Trimming stripped 4 bases from V and 2 bases from J, with 10 bases between. CDR3 region: CASSPSRDTDTQYF. In DNA form, the CDR3 reads TGTGCCAGCAGCCCCTCCAGGGACACAGATACGCAGTATTTT.

This chain connects TRBV11-2 to TRBJ2-3, with TRBD2 matching over 8 bases. Germline V CDR1 and CDR2: SGHAT, FQNNGV. This CDR3 has 15 amino acids. Trimming took 5 bases from V and 6 from J; bases not matched to a gene: 10. CDR3 sequence: CASSLPAGVTDTQYF. Here the CDR3 DNA reads TGTGCCAGCAGCCTCCCAGCGGGAGTCACCGATACGCAGTATTTT.

This clonotype was found a few times. J is TRBJ1-4 and V is TRBV6-1; D unresolved. CDR1 and CDR2 (germline): MNHNS, SASEGT. The CDR3 sequence is 14 residues long. Trimming removed 5 bases at V and 8 bases at J, with 15 bases between. The CDR3 DNA follows: TGTGCCAGCAGTACCGGATCCTCGGGAGAAAAACTGTTTTTT. It encodes CASSTGSSGEKLFF.

The V and J genes are TRBV5-1 and TRBJ2-5, with TRBD2 matching over 8 bases. The CDR3 extends over 13 amino acids. Losses at the gene ends were 7 bases for V and 4 bases for J; bases not matched to a gene: 6. Germline V gene data show CDR1 as SGHRS and CDR2 as YFSETQ. CDR3 DNA: TGCGCCAGCGGGTCTCGGGGGGGAGAGACCCAGTACTTC. This gives the protein CASGSRGGETQYF.

This clonotype was recorded only once. The chain has TRBV3-1 and TRBJ2-3, with D possibly being TRBD1 or TRBD2 (5 bases each). The CDR3 is made up of 14 amino acids. V lost 4 bases, J lost 8 bases, and 16 bases lay in between. Germline lookup yields CDR1 LGHDT and CDR2 YNNKEL (reference sequence). The CDR3 region is CASSLSRGGGTQYF. Written as DNA, the CDR3 is TGTGCCAGCAGCCTGTCCCGGGGTGGGGGTACGCAGTATTTT.

This clonotype occurred many times. This rearrangement joins TRBV29-1 to TRBJ1-5; D remains unclear. CDR3 size: 14 residues. The germline V gene encodes CDR1 SQVTM and CDR2 ANQGSEA. Trimming left V 4 bases short and J 0 bases short, with 10 bases between. The CDR3 nucleotides read TGCAGCGTTGGCGGGAGATATAGCAATCAGCCCCAGCATTTT. Translated, it gives CSVGGRYSNQPQHF.

This clonotype was counted many times. J is TRBJ2-7 and V is TRBV20-1; TRBD1 aligns across 10 bases. CDR3 length: 14 amino acids. V was clipped by 4 bases and J by 3 bases; unmatched bases: 6. CDR1 is DFQATT and CDR2 is SNEGSKA in the germline V gene (reference sequence). The CDR3 loop reads CSATRDRGFYEQYF. The CDR3, as DNA: TGCAGTGCTACACGGGACAGGGGATTCTACGAGCAGTACTTC.

In its sample, this clonotype was seen a few times. V gene TRBV5-6 combines with J gene TRBJ2-7; 7 nucleotides align to TRBD2. V lost 1 base to trimming and J lost 6 bases; unmatched junction nucleotides: 13. Germline CDR1 reads SGHDT; CDR2 reads YYEEEE. The CDR3 has 16 amino acids. Written as DNA, the CDR3 is TGTGCCAGCAGCTTGCGCAGGACTAGTGGTTCGGGCGAGCAGTACTTC. Protein sequence: CASSLRRTSGSGEQYF.

This clonotype was found a few times. This chain joins TRBV7-2 and TRBJ2-7; 8 nucleotides align to TRBD1. The CDR3 has 15 amino acids. Losses at the gene ends were 5 bases for V and 2 bases for J; bases not matched to a gene: 8. The germline V gene encodes CDR1 SGHTA and CDR2 FQGNSA. The CDR3 region is CASSPPGQVTYEQYF. The CDR3, as DNA: TGTGCCAGCAGCCCTCCGGGACAGGTTACCTACGAGCAGTACTTC.

The chain is built from TRBV6-4 and TRBJ1-1; 10 nucleotides line up with TRBD1. CDR1 and CDR2 from the germline V gene are MRHNA and SNTAGT. The CDR3 has 14 residues. V gave up 6 bases and J gave up 6 bases; unmatched junction bases: 7. The CDR3 DNA follows: TGTGCCAGCAGCACAGGACAGGGGGGCGCTGAAGCTTTCTTT. It translates to CASSTGQGGAEAFF.